This is a list of T cell receptor beta chains from one sample in a study of spatial heterogeneity in lung cancer. TCRdb re-called the 5' RACE reads through MiXCR, storing one row per CDR3 protein. The repertoire has some 5,400 distinct CDR3 sequences, 3.5% to 4.5% of them found once; the top ten carry approximately 12%. Sequenced here: normal lung tissue next to the tumor, sampled at surgery. Receptor source: a male donor with early-stage non-small cell lung cancer. The CDR3 runs from the conserved cysteine through the conserved F or W. D genes are given only for firm matches. The size entry is marked missing in some rows and otherwise reads once, few, many or a size class.

V gene	J gene	clone size	D gene	CDR3 DNA	CDR3 protein
TRBV10-3	TRBJ1-1	medium-sized	TRBD1	TGTGCCATCAGTGCCCGACAGGGTAACACTGAAGCTTTCTTT	CAISARQGNTEAFF
TRBV24-1	TRBJ2-3	medium-sized	.	TGTGCCACCAGTGGCGTAGTAGCAACAGATACGCAGTATTTT	CATSGVVATDTQYF
TRBV11-2	TRBJ2-7	many	.	TGTGCCAGCAGCTTAGGTCATAGCTCCTACGAGCAGTACTTC	CASSLGHSSYEQYF
TRBV6-4	TRBJ1-2	many	.	TGTGCCAGCACGCAACGGGCAGAGGGGGACTATGGCTACACCTTC	CASTQRAEGDYGYTF
TRBV27	TRBJ2-7	many	.	TGTGCCAGCAGGGAAGGAGGGATCTACGAGCAGTACTTC	CASREGGIYEQYF
TRBV6-5	TRBJ2-3	medium-sized	.	TGTGCCAGCAGGAGCGGAGGGGGTGGGGATACGCAGTATTTT	CASRSGGGGDTQYF
TRBV27	TRBJ1-5	many	.	TGTGCCAGCAGTCCCACGAGGTCGCAGCCCCAGCATTTT	CASSPTRSQPQHF
TRBV5-6	TRBJ2-7	many	.	TGTGCCAGCAGCGGACGGGGGACATCCTACGAGCAGTACTTC	CASSGRGTSYEQYF
TRBV27	TRBJ1-1	many	.	TGTGCCAGCAGTCCCTGGGAGGGCGCTGAAGCTTTCTTT	CASSPWEGAEAFF
TRBV10-3	TRBJ1-1	medium-sized	.	TGTGCCATCAGCCCTGTAGGTACTGAAGCTTTCTTT	CAISPVGTEAFF
TRBV12-3/TRBV12-4	TRBJ1-4	medium-sized	TRBD1	TGTGCCAGCAGTTTCACCGGGACAGGGTACGAAAAACTGTTTTTT	CASSFTGTGYEKLFF
TRBV12-5	TRBJ1-5	medium-sized	.	TGTGCTAGTGGTTTGATGGATCAGCCCCAGCATTTT	CASGLMDQPQHF
TRBV5-1	TRBJ2-5	many	.	TGCGCCAGCAGCCCTGGGGACCCTTGGGGAGAGACCCAGTACTTC	CASSPGDPWGETQYF
TRBV12-3/TRBV12-4	TRBJ2-1	many	TRBD1	TGTGCCAGCAGTAAGACAGGGGTAGGTGAGCAGTTCTTC	CASSKTGVGEQFF
TRBV12-3/TRBV12-4	TRBJ2-3	medium-sized	.	TGTGCCAGCAGTCTTAGGCCCACAGATACGCAGTATTTT	CASSLRPTDTQYF
TRBV6-6	TRBJ2-7	many	TRBD1	TGTGCCAGTAAGGACAGGGGCTCCCTGGTGGACGAGCAGTACTTC	CASKDRGSLVDEQYF
TRBV20-1	TRBJ2-3	many	TRBD2	TGCAGTGCGGACACACTAGCGGGAGGAGACACAGATACGCAGTATTTT	CSADTLAGGDTDTQYF
TRBV4-1	TRBJ1-2	.	TRBD1	TGCGCCAGCAGCCACGCTGACAGGGGGCCCACTTATGGCTACACCTTC	CASSHADRGPTYGYTF
TRBV2	TRBJ2-7	medium-sized	TRBD1	TGTGCCAGCACTGCGACAGGGGGTAACTACGAGCAGTACTTC	CASTATGGNYEQYF
TRBV5-8	TRBJ1-1	.	.	TGTGCCAGCAGCTTGGGACAGAGGAACACTGAAGCTTTCTTT	CASSLGQRNTEAFF
TRBV7-9	TRBJ2-3	many	TRBD2	TGTGCCAGCAGCTTACGGGGGGGGGCCGCAGATACGCAGTATTTT	CASSLRGGAADTQYF
TRBV7-8	TRBJ1-5	many	.	TGTGCCAGCAGCCCTCGACGTAGCAATCAGCCCCAGCATTTT	CASSPRRSNQPQHF
TRBV20-1	TRBJ2-5	many	TRBD2	TGCAGTGCTAGAGATCCCGGGGGGTTGGAGACCCAGTACTTC	CSARDPGGLETQYF
TRBV3-1	TRBJ1-2	many	.	TGTGCCAGCAGCCAAATTAACTATGGCTACACCTTC	CASSQINYGYTF
TRBV6-6	TRBJ1-4	many	.	TGTGCCAGCACTCAAGGCCAGCCTGAAAAACTGTTTTTT	CASTQGQPEKLFF
TRBV4-1	TRBJ2-1	medium-sized	.	TGCGCCAGCAGCCAAGAAGGTCCGCGGCGGCATGAGCAGTTCTTC	CASSQEGPRRHEQFF
TRBV5-4	TRBJ2-3	many	.	TGTGCCAGCAGCTTGGACGGCGGTAGCACAGATACGCAGTATTTT	CASSLDGGSTDTQYF
TRBV6-5	TRBJ2-1	medium-sized	TRBD2	TGTGCCAGCAGGTCGACTAGCGGGAGGGTTGATGAGCAGTTCTTC	CASRSTSGRVDEQFF
TRBV2	TRBJ1-5	many	.	TGTGCCAGCAGTGAGGGGGGTACCATCAATAGCAATCAGCCCCAGCATTTT	CASSEGGTINSNQPQHF
TRBV20-1	TRBJ1-2	many	.	TGCAGTGCTAGAGAGAGTGGCAGGGGAGGCTACACCTTC	CSARESGRGGYTF
TRBV24-1	TRBJ2-2	large	.	TGTGCCACCAGTTCGAGACGTTCGAACACCGGGGAGCTGTTTTTT	CATSSRRSNTGELFF
TRBV6-5	TRBJ2-3	medium-sized	TRBD2	TGTGCCAGCAGCCGTGGGTGGATAGCGGGAGGAGATACGCAGTATTTT	CASSRGWIAGGDTQYF
TRBV7-2	TRBJ2-3	large	.	TGTGCCAGCAGCTTAGACCCCTTTGCAGATACGCAGTATTTT	CASSLDPFADTQYF
TRBV7-3	TRBJ2-2	many	.	TGTGCCAGCAGCTTTGGCAGTGCCACGGGGGAGCTGTTTTTT	CASSFGSATGELFF
TRBV6-2/TRBV6-3	TRBJ2-3	.	TRBD2	TGTGCCAGCAGTAACACTAGCGGGATTTGCACAGATACGCAGTATTTT	CASSNTSGICTDTQYF
TRBV29-1	TRBJ2-1	medium-sized	.	TGCAGCGTTGATAGGGGCCGAGTTGACAATGAGCAGTTCTTC	CSVDRGRVDNEQFF
TRBV19	TRBJ1-5	few	.	TGTGCCAGTAGTATAACGGGAATAAGGAATCAGCCCCAGCATTTT	CASSITGIRNQPQHF
TRBV3-1	TRBJ2-7	many	TRBD2	TGTGCCAGCAGCCACCTAAACCGGGGGGAATACGAGCAGTACTTC	CASSHLNRGEYEQYF
TRBV7-9	TRBJ2-3	medium-sized	TRBD2	TGTGCCAGCAGCTTTCTAGCGGGGGTTTTTGATACGCAGTATTTT	CASSFLAGVFDTQYF
TRBV7-8	TRBJ1-2	medium-sized	TRBD1	TGTGCCAGCAGGCATCAGGGGGCCGGGGATGGCTACACCTTC	CASRHQGAGDGYTF
TRBV4-1	TRBJ1-2	many	TRBD1	TGCGCCAGCAGCTTCTTTATAAAGACAGGGATGTACTATGGCTACACCTTC	CASSFFIKTGMYYGYTF
TRBV10-3	TRBJ2-1	medium-sized	.	TGTGCCATCAGTGAGATGAACTCAGGATACAATGAGCAGTTCTTC	CAISEMNSGYNEQFF
TRBV3-1	TRBJ1-1	medium-sized	.	TGTGCCAGCAGCCAAGACCCCCAGGGAAAGGGCGAAGCTTTCTTT	CASSQDPQGKGEAFF
TRBV6-1	TRBJ2-1	many	.	TGTGCCAGCAACCCCAGAGGGGGAGGGCTCTACAATGAGCAGTTCTTC	CASNPRGGGLYNEQFF
TRBV12-5	TRBJ1-5	many	.	TGTGCTAGTGGTCCGTACGACCCCCAGCATTTT	CASGPYDPQHF
TRBV21-1	TRBJ1-1	medium-sized	.	TGTGCCAGCAGCAAAGCAGGACAGGGTTCCAAGCAGGACACTGAAGCTTTCTTT	CASSKAGQGSKQDTEAFF
TRBV7-9	TRBJ2-1	medium-sized	TRBD2	TGTGCCAGCTGGACTAGCGGGACGTATGAGCAGTTCTTC	CASWTSGTYEQFF
TRBV12-3/TRBV12-4	TRBJ2-1	many	TRBD1	TGTGCCAGCAGTTTAGCGAAGACAGGGGTGGACAATGAGCAGTTCTTC	CASSLAKTGVDNEQFF
TRBV6-4	TRBJ2-1	many	TRBD2	TGTGCCAGCAGTGACTCTAGCGGGGGGGCCAATGAGCAGTTCTTC	CASSDSSGGANEQFF
TRBV14	TRBJ1-1	medium-sized	.	TGTGCCAGCAGCCGCAAGGGGTATGTCAGTGCTGAAGCTTTCTTT	CASSRKGYVSAEAFF
TRBV6-1	TRBJ2-1	many	TRBD1	TGTGCCAGCAGGGGACAGGGAAGTGAGCAGTTCTTC	CASRGQGSEQFF